The clone carrying this T cell receptor (beta chain) was counted many times. The target antigen is unknown. The data stem from a study of early T cells in non-severe SARS-CoV-2 infection. Study-level background: Unpaired chains resulted from sequencing bulk RNA of unsorted whole blood. The study, taken as a whole, reports: VDJdb matching skewed toward anti-spike CD8 responses, missing private and CD4 specificities.

Unique molecular identifiers (one per individual cDNA molecule) were attached. TCRdb re-derived calls from the 5' RACE reads in MiXCR, one entry per CDR3 protein. The data contain 40,000 or so distinct CDR3 sequences, approximately 8% of them seen just once; the ten biggest clones take up around 12%. The V and J ends lost 4 bases and 4 bases respectively, with 9 bases between them. CDR3 size: 13 residues. CDR1 and CDR2 (germline): SGHRS, YFSETQ. This specimen was whole blood, taken at baseline. The chain uses TRBV5-1 and TRBJ2-1; D gene ambiguous. The source of this sequence is an adult who was a healthcare worker with PCR-confirmed SARS-CoV-2 infection or an uninfected control (not recorded which). This CDR3 is CASSVGSYNEQFF. CDR3 DNA: TGCGCCAGCAGCGTTGGCAGTTACAATGAGCAGTTCTTC.